The 25 T cell receptor beta chains below come from one sample, sequenced in a study of T cells after yellow fever vaccination. TCRdb called the 5' RACE reads again in MiXCR, with one record for every CDR3 protein. The sample shows around 310,000 distinct CDR3 sequences, about 9.5% of them seen only once. This specimen was PBMCs, taken on the day of the first yellow fever vaccination. All receptors come from a man aged 18 to 30 who received the YFV17D yellow fever vaccine.

CDR3 bases: TGCGCCAGCAGCTTGACTACCGCAGTGAACACTGAAGCTTTCTTT. Protein product: CASSLTTAVNTEAFF. V is TRBV5-1 and J is TRBJ1-1; unclear D gene. The V end lost 1 base, the J end lost 0 bases, and 10 bases lay between the germline ends. This CDR3 spans 15 amino acids. Germline CDR1 reads SGHRS; CDR2 reads YFSETQ.

This clonotype was picked up a small number of times. V gene TRBV20-1 combines with J gene TRBJ1-5; D remains unclear. CDR3 length equals 14 residues. Trimming removed 5 bases from V and 2 bases from J, with 13 bases in between. Germline V gene lookup returns CDR1 DFQATT and CDR2 SNEGSKA (reference sequence). DNA of the CDR3: TGCAGTGCTGTCGACGTTTTCGGCAATCAGCCCCAGCATTTT. Translation gives CSAVDVFGNQPQHF.

This clonotype was seen a few times. CDR3 loop: CAVGISDEKLFF. Written as DNA, the CDR3 is TGTGCCGTCGGAATTTCCGATGAAAAACTGTTTTTT. The rearrangement joins TRBV10-3 to TRBJ1-4, with unresolved D. Germline V lookup: CDR1 ENHRY, CDR2 SYGVKD. This CDR3 region has 12 residues. V lost 11 bases and J lost 6, with 13 bases in between.

Ten or more counts support this clonotype. The rearrangement links TRBV4-3 to TRBJ2-3, with 7 bases fitting TRBD1. The CDR3 is 15 residues long. Germline-derived CDR1 and CDR2 are LGHNA and YSLEER. V shed 3 bases, J shed 2 bases, and the junction held 5 bases outside the gene matches. The CDR3 reads CASSHRDSPTDTQYF. The CDR3 region has the DNA TGCGCCAGCAGCCATAGGGACAGCCCCACAGATACGCAGTATTTT.

As to this clonotype: Germline and junction disagree at one end, which may indicate a read error. The chain is built from TRBV7-9 and TRBJ1-2, with D perhaps TRBD1 (6 bases). The germline V gene encodes CDR1 SEHNR and CDR2 FQNEAQ (reference sequence). The CDR3 is made up of 16 amino acids. CDR3 amino acids: CARSSQDSEGNYGYTF. The CDR3 nucleotides are TGTGCCAGAAGCTCCCAGGACAGCGAAGGCAACTATGGCTACACCTTC.

This clonotype was observed a handful of times. The J gene is TRBJ2-1, the V gene TRBV5-1; D call uncertain. CDR3 length: 15 amino acids. Trimming removed 1 base at V and 7 bases at J, with 15 bases between. Germline loops: CDR1 SGHRS, CDR2 YFSETQ. CDR3 region: CASSLSSTVWNEQFF. The DNA for the CDR3 is TGCGCCAGCAGCTTGAGTAGTACGGTTTGGAATGAGCAGTTCTTC.

The chain joins TRBV20-1 to TRBJ1-4; no definite D call. V dropped 3 bases and J dropped 0 bases, with 5 bases sitting between them. Germline assignment: CDR1 DFQATT and CDR2 SNEGSKA (reference sequence). The CDR3 spans 13 residues. For the CDR3, the DNA is TGCAGTGCTAGCCTTGCAACTAATGAAAAACTGTTTTTT. This codes for CSASLATNEKLFF.

This clonotype appeared a few times. The chain links TRBV5-1 to TRBJ1-2; D possibly corresponds to TRBD1 (5 bases). Germline V gene lookup returns CDR1 SGHRS and CDR2 YFSETQ. Trimming left V 0 bases short and J 6 bases short, with 9 bases between. The CDR3 loop spans 13 amino acids. CDR3 residues: CASSLAPGNGYTF. CDR3 nucleotides: TGCGCCAGCAGCTTGGCTCCAGGGAATGGCTACACCTTC.

This clonotype appeared a single time. The chain employs TRBV5-5 and TRBJ1-1; TRBD1 agrees at 7 bases. J was trimmed by 2 bases and V by 4 bases; bases with no gene match: 11. This CDR3 region has 16 residues. Germline V CDR1 and CDR2: SGHKS, YYEKEE (reference sequence). As DNA, the CDR3 is TGTGCCAGCAGCGGCCGTCAGGGGGGGATTAACACTGAAGCTTTCTTT. Its protein is CASSGRQGGINTEAFF.

This clonotype was found many times. The chain has TRBV6-2 or TRBV6-3 and TRBJ2-1; TRBD1 matches at 10 bases. V lost 5 bases and J lost 8; bases outside the gene matches: 24. CDR1 is MNHEY, CDR2 SVGEGT, per germline. The length of the CDR3 is 20 residues. CDR3 in DNA: TGTGCCAGCAGTCACCCTACCCCGGACAGGGGGTCCGAGGGGTGGCATGAGCAGTTCTTC. It translates to CASSHPTPDRGSEGWHEQFF.

This clonotype has only a few counts. The DNA of the CDR3 is TGTGCCAGCAGTGGGGGGGGTCGCTGGCACAAAAACATTCAGTACTTC. It specifies CASSGGGRWHKNIQYF. The rearrangement links TRBV25-1 to TRBJ2-4; 7 bases are a match to TRBD2. The CDR3 length is 16 residues. The V and J ends lost 4 bases and 3 bases, in that order; junction bases with no gene match: 9. Germline CDR1 MGHDK, CDR2 SYGVNS.

This clonotype was observed many times. The chain carries TRBV10-3 and TRBJ2-1, with D perhaps assigned TRBD1 or TRBD2 (5 bases each). This CDR3 comprises 16 residues. Germline V gene data show CDR1 as ENHRY and CDR2 as SYGVKD. Trimming cost V 6 bases and J 3 bases, with 18 bases left between them. In nucleotides, the CDR3 is TGTGCCATCAGCAGCCGGGGCCGCTCCCTCTACAATGAGCAGTTCTTC. It is translated as CAISSRGRSLYNEQFF.

The chain joins TRBV6-2 or TRBV6-3 to TRBJ2-1; D unresolved. Per the germline V gene, CDR1 is MNHEY and CDR2 is SVGEGT. V lost 6 bases and J 2 bases, leaving 11 bases between the germline ends. This CDR3 comprises 14 residues. CDR3 DNA sequence: TGTGCCAGCAGCCCAGACATTACCTACAATGAGCAGTTCTTC. Amino acids: CASSPDITYNEQFF.

This clonotype was counted ten times or more. The rearrangement uses TRBV18 and TRBJ2-3; 8 bases agree with TRBD1. Germline-derived CDR1 and CDR2 are KGHSH and LQKENI. CDR3 size: 13 residues. V shed 3 bases and J 4 bases; nucleotides not matched to a gene: 0. The CDR3 bases are TGTGCCAGCTCACCGGGACAGGCAGATACGCAGTATTTT. Amino acids: CASSPGQADTQYF.

This clonotype was seen many times. The rearrangement joins TRBV4-3 to TRBJ2-1, with 9 nucleotides matching TRBD2. Germline V gene data show CDR1 as LGHNA and CDR2 as YSLEER. The CDR3 sequence is 15 residues long. Trimming took 4 bases from V and 3 from J; bases not matched to a gene: 4. The CDR3 protein is CASSRASGVYNEQFF. The CDR3 DNA reads TGCGCCAGCAGCCGCGCTAGCGGGGTCTACAATGAGCAGTTCTTC.

This sequence joins TRBV20-1 and TRBJ2-7, with a weak D call TRBD2 (5 bases). The V end was cut by 4 bases, the J end by 2 bases, with 9 bases between. Germline loops: CDR1 DFQATT, CDR2 SNEGSKA (reference sequence). The CDR3 covers 12 residues. Here the CDR3 reads CSAIRGPYEQYF. The CDR3 DNA sequence: TGCAGTGCTATCCGAGGGCCCTACGAGCAGTACTTC.

This clonotype was seen more than once but under ten times. The chain couples TRBV5-1 to TRBJ1-3, with 8 bases fitting TRBD1. Germline trimming cut 6 bases from V and 0 bases from J; bases unmatched to any gene: 14. Germline V lookup: CDR1 SGHRS, CDR2 YFSETQ. The CDR3 runs 18 residues. CDR3 sequence: CASTRRDRITNSGNTIYF. For the CDR3, the DNA is TGCGCCAGCACCCGGCGGGACAGGATAACCAACTCTGGAAACACCATATATTTT.

This clonotype was seen more than once but under ten times. The chain couples TRBV29-1 to TRBJ2-3; D gene ambiguous. Trimming left V 4 bases short and J 6 bases short, with 11 bases between. The CDR3 consists of 12 residues. Germline V lookup: CDR1 SQVTM, CDR2 ANQGSEA. As DNA, the CDR3 is TGCAGCGTTGTCTTTTCCGGCGATACGCAGTATTTT. Residues: CSVVFSGDTQYF.

In this sample, this clonotype turned up a few times. The chain is built from TRBV29-1 and TRBJ2-1; D remains unclear. The CDR3 has 12 amino acids. The germline V gene has CDR1 SQVTM and CDR2 ANQGSEA. The V end lost 6 bases, the J end lost 9 bases, and 15 bases lay between the germline ends. The CDR3 nucleotides are TGCAGCGTCCACCCTAAAAAGCTTGAGCAGTTCTTC. Translating gives CSVHPKKLEQFF.

The chain uses TRBV19 and TRBJ2-5; 12 bases line up with TRBD2. The V gene's germline CDR1 is LNHDA and CDR2 SQIVND (reference sequence). V was clipped by 1 base and J by 3 bases; unmatched bases: 6. The CDR3 length is 17 residues. The CDR3 sequence is CASSIVRRTSGEETQYF. CDR3 nucleotide sequence: TGTGCCAGTAGTATAGTCCGCCGGACTAGCGGGGAAGAGACCCAGTACTTC.

The chain has TRBV11-2 and TRBJ2-7; no clear D. The V end was cut by 7 bases, the J end by 0 bases, with 16 bases between. The CDR3 spans 15 residues. Germline CDR1 and CDR2: SGHAT and FQNNGV. CDR3 loop: CASKAFPGNSYEQYF. In DNA, the CDR3 is TGTGCCAGCAAGGCCTTCCCAGGCAACTCCTACGAGCAGTACTTC.

This clonotype appeared a few times. The chain is built from TRBV5-1 and TRBJ2-5; D remains unclear. The CDR3 totals 12 residues. Trimming cost V 4 bases and J 7 bases, with 11 bases left between them. The V gene's germline CDR1 is SGHRS and CDR2 YFSETQ. Here the CDR3 reads CASSEPPGTQYF. CDR3 DNA sequence: TGCGCCAGCAGCGAACCTCCAGGGACCCAGTACTTC.

The chain uses TRBV5-1 and TRBJ1-1; possibly TRBD1 for D (5 bases). The CDR3 contains 12 residues. Trimming left V 6 bases short and J 10 bases short, with 16 bases between. The germline gives CDR1 SGHRS, CDR2 YFSETQ. The chain's CDR3 is CASKSEGSGAFF. In DNA form, the CDR3 reads TGCGCCAGCAAATCGGAGGGGTCCGGAGCTTTCTTT. Complete variable domain (other parts from reference TRBV5-1 and TRBJ1-1): KAGVTQTPRYLIKTRGQQVTLSCSPISGHRSVSWYQQTPGQGLQFLFEYFSETQRNKGNFPGRFSGRQFSNSRSEMNVSTLELGDSALYLCASKSEGSGAFFGQGTRLTVV.

This clonotype was picked up a small number of times. This sequence joins TRBV11-2 and TRBJ2-5, with D possibly being TRBD1 (6 bases). The CDR3 length is 14 residues. Germline CDR1 and CDR2: SGHAT and FQNNGV. V lost 2 bases and J lost 8, with 15 bases in between. The DNA for the CDR3 is TGTGCCAGCAGCTTAATAAGGGGGAAGAGAACCCAGTACTTC. Residues: CASSLIRGKRTQYF. Using reference TRBV11-2 and TRBJ2-5 for the parts outside the CDR3, the full variable domain is EAGVAQSPRYKIIEKRQSVAFWCNPISGHATLYWYQQILGQGPKLLIQFQNNGVVDDSQLPKDRFSAERLKGVDSTLKIQPAKLEDSAVYLCASSLIRGKRTQYFGPGTRLLVL.

This clonotype has a handful of counts. The rearrangement uses TRBV21-1 and TRBJ2-3; TRBD2, the D gene given by the table, was not confirmed from the DNA. TRBV21-1 is classified as a pseudogene. The CDR3 sequence is 16 residues long. CDR3 loop: CASSGQAGASTDTQYF. The CDR3 DNA follows: TGTGCCAGCAGCGGTCAAGCGGGGGCTAGCACAGATACGCAGTATTTT.